These 4 T cell receptor beta chains were sequenced from one sample in a study of blood T cell repertoires in COVID-19. Here immunoSEQ multiplex PCR was the method, and the copy in TCRdb shows in-frame clones only, minus some. The sample has 400,000 to 550,000 clones, around 88% seen once. The specimen sequenced was peripheral blood. The receptors originated from a woman aged 30 to 39 with acute or convalescent COVID-19.

The chain couples TRBV19 to TRBJ2-3, with D tentatively TRBD2 (6 bases). CDR1 is LNHDA, CDR2 SQIVND, per germline (reference sequence). CDR3 length: 15 amino acids. V lost 3 bases and J 6 bases, leaving 16 bases between the germline ends. CDR3 DNA: TGTGCCAGTAGTATGGGCGGCTCGGGGGTCGATACGCAGTATTTT. Amino acid sequence: CASSMGGSGVDTQYF.

V gene TRBV20-1 combines with J gene TRBJ1-4, with a tentative D call TRBD1 (5 bases). CDR1 and CDR2 from the germline V gene are DFQATT and SNEGSKA (reference sequence). The CDR3 totals 13 residues. The V and J ends lost 3 bases and 8 bases respectively, with 13 bases between them. In DNA form, the CDR3 reads TGCAGTGCTAGTAAGCAGGGAGGGGAAAAACTGTTTTTT. It codes for CSASKQGGEKLFF.

This rearrangement joins TRBV7-8 to TRBJ1-2, with TRBD1 matching over 10 bases. CDR1 is SGHVS, CDR2 FQNEAQ, per germline. This CDR3 region has 14 residues. With V trimmed by 2 bases and J by 5 bases, 2 bases remained unmatched. This CDR3 is CASSLRQGAYGYTF. The DNA for the CDR3 is TGTGCCAGCAGCTTAAGACAGGGGGCGTATGGCTACACCTTC. Full variable domain (missing parts from reference TRBV7-8 and TRBJ1-2): GAGVSQSPRYKVAKRGQDVALRCDPISGHVSLFWYQQALGQGPEFLTYFQNEAQLDKSGLPSDRFFAERPEGSVSTLKIQRTQQEDSAVYLCASSLRQGAYGYTFGSGTRLTVV.

CDR3 nucleotide sequence: TGTGCCAGCAGTCCGACTAGCGGGGGGCCCACAGATACGCAGTATTTT. Translation gives CASSPTSGGPTDTQYF. The J gene is TRBJ2-3, the V gene TRBV6-4, with 13 bases lining up with TRBD2. This CDR3 has 16 residues. Germline V CDR1 and CDR2: MRHNA, SNTAGT. Trimming cost V 5 bases and J 2 bases; bases outside gene matches: 4.